This paragraph reports one T cell receptor (beta chain). Methods used by the authors: Reference gene primers were amplified, and this amplification served to estimate nucleated cell counts. TCRdb keeps only in-frame clones here, not all; method: immunoSEQ multiplex PCR. That table is the source of V, J and clone size, and D and trimming were worked out from the DNA. The sample shows fewer than 150,000 clones, 65% to 80% of them seen only once. The data originate from a study of blood T cell repertoires in COVID-19. Study as a whole: From the United States, Italy and Spain came samples of acute and convalescent COVID-19. Sample material is recorded as cDNA or gDNA derived from T cells, B-cell-depleted T cells, or PBMCs.

This clonotype was sampled from a human donor with acute or convalescent COVID-19. The donor label of this sample is uncertain. Material for sequencing was peripheral blood.

CDR3 in amino acids: CASSAYGETQYF. CDR3 coding DNA: TGTGCCAGCAGCGCATACGGGGAGACCCAGTACTTC. The gene calls are TRBV7-2 and TRBJ2-5; D remains unclear. CDR1 SGHTA and CDR2 FQGNSA come from the germline V gene. The CDR3 contains 12 residues. V lost 5 bases to trimming and J lost 5 bases, with 9 bases between them.